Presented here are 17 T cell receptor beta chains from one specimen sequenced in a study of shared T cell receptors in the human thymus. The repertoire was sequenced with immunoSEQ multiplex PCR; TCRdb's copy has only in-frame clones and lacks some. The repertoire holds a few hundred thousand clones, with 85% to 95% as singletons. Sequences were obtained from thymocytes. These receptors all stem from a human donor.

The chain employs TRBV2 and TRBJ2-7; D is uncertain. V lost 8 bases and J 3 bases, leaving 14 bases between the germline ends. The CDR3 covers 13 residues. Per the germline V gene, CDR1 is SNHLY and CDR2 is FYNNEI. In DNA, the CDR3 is TGTGCCAGCTTACAAAGACCACACTACGAGCAGTACTTC. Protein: CASLQRPHYEQYF.

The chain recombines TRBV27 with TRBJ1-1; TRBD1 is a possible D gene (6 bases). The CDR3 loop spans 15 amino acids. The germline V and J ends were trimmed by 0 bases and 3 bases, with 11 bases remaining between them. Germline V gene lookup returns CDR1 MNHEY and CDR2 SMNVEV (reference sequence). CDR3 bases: TGTGCCAGCAGTTTATCCGGGGGGCGCGACACTGAAGCTTTCTTT. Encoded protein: CASSLSGGRDTEAFF.

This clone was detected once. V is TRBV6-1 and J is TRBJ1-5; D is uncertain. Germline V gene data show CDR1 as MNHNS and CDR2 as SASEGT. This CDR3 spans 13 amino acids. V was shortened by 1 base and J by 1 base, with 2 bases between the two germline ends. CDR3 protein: CASSEVSNQPQHF. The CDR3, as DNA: TGTGCCAGCAGTGAAGTAAGCAATCAGCCCCAGCATTTT.

In DNA form, the CDR3 reads TGTGCCAGCAGTTTCGGGACTAGCGGGACCGGGGAGACCCAGTACTTC. Its protein is CASSFGTSGTGETQYF. The chain carries TRBV6-5 and TRBJ2-5; 13 nucleotides line up with TRBD2. Germline assignment: CDR1 MNHEY and CDR2 SVGAGI. This CDR3 has 16 amino acids. V lost 4 bases, J lost 5 bases, and 7 bases stayed unmatched.

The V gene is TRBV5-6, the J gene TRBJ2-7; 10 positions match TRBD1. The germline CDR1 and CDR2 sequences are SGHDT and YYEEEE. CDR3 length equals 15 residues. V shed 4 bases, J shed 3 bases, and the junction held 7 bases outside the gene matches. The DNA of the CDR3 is TGTGCCAGCAGCCGACCGGGACAGGGGTACTACGAGCAGTACTTC. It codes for CASSRPGQGYYEQYF.

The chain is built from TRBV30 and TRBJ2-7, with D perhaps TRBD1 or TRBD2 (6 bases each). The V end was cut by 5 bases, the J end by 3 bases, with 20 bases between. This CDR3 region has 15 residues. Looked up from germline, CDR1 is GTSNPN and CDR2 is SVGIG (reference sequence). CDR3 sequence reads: CAWGLAGQRFYEQYF. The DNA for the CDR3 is TGTGCCTGGGGTCTCGCGGGACAACGATTCTACGAGCAGTACTTC.

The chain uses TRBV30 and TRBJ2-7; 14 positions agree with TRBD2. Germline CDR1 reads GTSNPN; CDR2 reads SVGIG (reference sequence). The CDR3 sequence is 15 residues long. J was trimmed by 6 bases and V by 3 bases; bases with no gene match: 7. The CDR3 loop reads CAWRTGTSGSGEQYF. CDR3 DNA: TGTGCCTGGAGGACCGGGACTAGCGGGAGTGGCGAGCAGTACTTC.

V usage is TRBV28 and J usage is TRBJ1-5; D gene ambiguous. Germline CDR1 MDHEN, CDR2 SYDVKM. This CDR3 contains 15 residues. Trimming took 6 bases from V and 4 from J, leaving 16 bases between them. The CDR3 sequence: CASSSQALGNQPQHF. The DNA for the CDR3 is TGTGCCAGCAGCTCTCAGGCTTTAGGGAATCAGCCCCAGCATTTT.

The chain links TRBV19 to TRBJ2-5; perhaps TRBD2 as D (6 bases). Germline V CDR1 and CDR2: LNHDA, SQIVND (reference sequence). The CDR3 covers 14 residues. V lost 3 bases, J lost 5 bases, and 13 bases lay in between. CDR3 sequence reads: CASSIYGSGETQYF. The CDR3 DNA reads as TGTGCCAGTAGTATTTACGGGAGTGGGGAGACCCAGTACTTC.

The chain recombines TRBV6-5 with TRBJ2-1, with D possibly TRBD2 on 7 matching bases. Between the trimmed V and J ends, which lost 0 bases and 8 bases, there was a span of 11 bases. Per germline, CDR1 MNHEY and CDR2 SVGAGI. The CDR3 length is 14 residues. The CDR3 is CASSYSRGGHEQFF. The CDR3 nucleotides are TGTGCCAGCAGTTACTCTAGGGGGGGGCATGAGCAGTTCTTC.

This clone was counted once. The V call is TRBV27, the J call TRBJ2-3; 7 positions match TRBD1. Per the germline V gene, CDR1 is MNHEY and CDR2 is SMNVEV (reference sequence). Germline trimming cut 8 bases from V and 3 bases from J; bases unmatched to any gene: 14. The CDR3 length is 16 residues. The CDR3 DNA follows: TGTGCCAGCGCCCCGCCCGACAGGGTGAGGACAGATACGCAGTATTTT. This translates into CASAPPDRVRTDTQYF.

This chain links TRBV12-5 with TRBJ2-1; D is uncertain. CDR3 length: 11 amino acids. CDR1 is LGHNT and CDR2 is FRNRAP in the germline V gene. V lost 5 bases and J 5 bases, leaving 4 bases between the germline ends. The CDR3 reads CASGPDNEQFF. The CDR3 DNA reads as TGTGCTAGTGGTCCCGACAATGAGCAGTTCTTC.

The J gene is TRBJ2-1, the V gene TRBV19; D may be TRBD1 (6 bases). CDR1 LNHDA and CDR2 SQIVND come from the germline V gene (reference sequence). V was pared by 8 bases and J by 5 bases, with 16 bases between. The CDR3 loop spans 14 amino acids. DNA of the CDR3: TGTGCCAGTTCCCGGGACATGGACGACAATGAGCAGTTCTTC. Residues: CASSRDMDDNEQFF.

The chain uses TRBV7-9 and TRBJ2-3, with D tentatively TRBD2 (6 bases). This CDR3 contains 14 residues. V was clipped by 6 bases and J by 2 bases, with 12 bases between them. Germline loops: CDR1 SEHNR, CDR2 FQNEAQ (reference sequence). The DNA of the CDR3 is TGTGCCAGCAGAAGGGACTTCAACACAGATACGCAGTATTTT. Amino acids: CASRRDFNTDTQYF.

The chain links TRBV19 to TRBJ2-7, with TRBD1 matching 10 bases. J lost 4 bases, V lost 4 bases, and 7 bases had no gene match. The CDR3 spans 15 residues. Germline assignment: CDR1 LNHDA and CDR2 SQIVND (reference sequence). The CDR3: CASSTAGTGVYEQYF. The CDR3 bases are TGTGCCAGTAGTACGGCCGGGACAGGGGTTTACGAGCAGTACTTC.

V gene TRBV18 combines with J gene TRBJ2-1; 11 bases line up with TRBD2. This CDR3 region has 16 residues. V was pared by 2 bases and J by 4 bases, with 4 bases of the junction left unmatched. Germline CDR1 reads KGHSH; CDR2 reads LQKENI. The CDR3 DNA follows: TGTGCCAGCTCACCAGAGACTAGCGGGGCTTACAATGAGCAGTTCTTC. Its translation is CASSPETSGAYNEQFF. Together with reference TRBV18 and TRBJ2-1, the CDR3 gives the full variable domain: NAGVMQNPRHLVRRRGQEARLRCSPMKGHSHVYWYRQLPEEGLKFMVYLQKENIIDESGMPKERFSAEFPKEGPSILRIQQVVRGDSAAYFCASSPETSGAYNEQFFGPGTRLTVL.

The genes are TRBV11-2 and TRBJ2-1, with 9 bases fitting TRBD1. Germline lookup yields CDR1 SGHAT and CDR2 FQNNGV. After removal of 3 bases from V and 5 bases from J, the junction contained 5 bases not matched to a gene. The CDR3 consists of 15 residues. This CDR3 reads CASSFADRGHNEQFF. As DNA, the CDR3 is TGTGCCAGCAGCTTCGCGGACAGGGGCCACAATGAGCAGTTCTTC.